This T cell receptor beta chain was sequenced for a study of blood T cell repertoires in COVID-19. The germline V and J ends were trimmed by 0 bases and 0 bases, with 18 bases remaining between them. Per germline, CDR1 SGHDT and CDR2 YYEEEE. The length of the CDR3 is 18 residues. Authors' analysis steps: Reference gene primer amplification yielded estimated nucleated cell counts. The table came from immunoSEQ multiplex PCR; TCRdb's copy has only in-frame clones and leaves some out. V and J calls and clone size are given by that table; D and trimming were obtained from the DNA. The sample lists hundreds of thousands of clones; 80% to 90% were seen once.

Sequenced input: PBMCs or T cells enriched from blood (not recorded which). The chain carries TRBV5-6 and TRBJ1-2; D unresolved. This receptor was obtained from a man aged 18 to 30 who had recovered from COVID-19. The CDR3 DNA sequence: TGTGCCAGCAGCTTGGCCGAGGCCCTCTGGCCATCTAACTATGGCTACACCTTC. Protein: CASSLAEALWPSNYGYTF.